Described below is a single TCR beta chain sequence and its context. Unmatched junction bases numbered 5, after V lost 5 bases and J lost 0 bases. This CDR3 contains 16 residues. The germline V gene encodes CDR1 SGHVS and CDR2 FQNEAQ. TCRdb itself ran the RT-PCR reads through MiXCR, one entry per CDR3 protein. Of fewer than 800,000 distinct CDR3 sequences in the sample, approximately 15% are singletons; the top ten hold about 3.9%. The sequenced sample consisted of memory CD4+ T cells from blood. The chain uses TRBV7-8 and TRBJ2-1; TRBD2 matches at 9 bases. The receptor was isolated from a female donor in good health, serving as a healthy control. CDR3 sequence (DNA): TGTGCCAGCAGCCCTAGCGGGGCCAGCTCCTACAATGAGCAGTTCTTC. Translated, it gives CASSPSGASSYNEQFF.